This is a list of T cell receptor beta chains from one sample in a study of cytomegalovirus exposure and HLA in healthy donors. Assay used: immunoSEQ multiplex PCR; TCRdb lists only in-frame clones, some missing. Here the sample table reports 130,000 or so clones. Input material: PBMCs. The origin of the receptors is a woman aged 55-69 years in good health and CMV-seronegative. Each CDR3 is given with its conserved first and last residue. D genes are given only for firm matches.

cdr3_nt: TGTGCCACGCGCGAAATCGGTGCCAAAAACATTCAGTACTTC; cdr3_aa: CATREIGAKNIQYF; j_call: TRBJ2-4; d_call: -; v_call: TRBV27
cdr3_nt: TGTGCCAGCGGATGGAGAAACAATGAGCAGTTCTTC; cdr3_aa: CASGWRNNEQFF; j_call: TRBJ2-1; d_call: -; v_call: TRBV7-3
cdr3_nt: TGTGCCAGCAGCTTAGTTACAGGGGCAATGAACACTGAAGCTTTCTTT; cdr3_aa: CASSLVTGAMNTEAFF; j_call: TRBJ1-1; d_call: TRBD1; v_call: TRBV11-2
cdr3_nt: TGTGCCAGTAGTATAGATCGAGGCGGACAGGCTGGGGCCAACGTCCTGACTTTC; cdr3_aa: CASSIDRGGQAGANVLTF; j_call: TRBJ2-6; d_call: TRBD1; v_call: TRBV19
cdr3_nt: TGTGCCAGCAGCTTTGGGGGGAGCGAGCAGTACTTC; cdr3_aa: CASSFGGSEQYF; j_call: TRBJ2-7; d_call: -; v_call: TRBV7-8
cdr3_nt: TGCGCCAGCAGCTTAGAGACAGTTAGGACTGAAGCTTTCTTT; cdr3_aa: CASSLETVRTEAFF; j_call: TRBJ1-1; d_call: -; v_call: TRBV5-1
cdr3_nt: TGCAGCGTTGGCAGCGCAGGCGGGAGAGGCGCAGATACGCAGTATTTT; cdr3_aa: CSVGSAGGRGADTQYF; j_call: TRBJ2-3; d_call: TRBD2; v_call: TRBV29-1
cdr3_nt: TGTGCCAGCATTACCTCCGGGAGGGACACTATCAGGGGCGGCTATGGCTACACCTTC; cdr3_aa: CASITSGRDTIRGGYGYTF; j_call: TRBJ1-2; d_call: -; v_call: TRBV28
cdr3_nt: TGTGCCAGCAGGGACAGGGTCGACGAGCAGTACTTC; cdr3_aa: CASRDRVDEQYF; j_call: TRBJ2-7; d_call: TRBD1; v_call: TRBV6-6
cdr3_nt: TGTGCCAGCATCCACCAGGTTTACACGAACACAGATACGCAGTATTTT; cdr3_aa: CASIHQVYTNTDTQYF; j_call: TRBJ2-3; d_call: -; v_call: TRBV6-6
cdr3_nt: TGTGCCAGCAGTCCAGGTGTTTCAGATGAAAAACTGTTTTTT; cdr3_aa: CASSPGVSDEKLFF; j_call: TRBJ1-4; d_call: -; v_call: TRBV6-5
cdr3_nt: TGTGCCGCCTGGACAGGTCTTACTGGAAACACCATATATTTT; cdr3_aa: CAAWTGLTGNTIYF; j_call: TRBJ1-3; d_call: TRBD1; v_call: TRBV15
cdr3_nt: TGTGCCAGCGGGGGGGGTGGCTACACCTTC; cdr3_aa: CASGGGGYTF; j_call: TRBJ1-2; d_call: -; v_call: TRBV28
cdr3_nt: TGTGCCAGCAGATGGGAGAATAATTCACCCCTCCACTTT; cdr3_aa: CASRWENNSPLHF; j_call: TRBJ1-6; d_call: -; v_call: TRBV6-1
cdr3_nt: TGCGCCAGCAGCCTCCTGGGCCGGGGCACTGAAGCTTTCTTT; cdr3_aa: CASSLLGRGTEAFF; j_call: TRBJ1-1; d_call: -; v_call: TRBV4-1
cdr3_nt: TGCAGCGTCGCACAGGGGGTGAATGGCTACACCTTC; cdr3_aa: CSVAQGVNGYTF; j_call: TRBJ1-2; d_call: TRBD1; v_call: TRBV29-1
cdr3_nt: TGTGCCAGCAGCTTATCCCCGGTCACAGATACGCAGTATTTT; cdr3_aa: CASSLSPVTDTQYF; j_call: TRBJ2-3; d_call: -; v_call: TRBV7-3
cdr3_nt: TGTGCCAGCAGCACATACGACAGGACCTACGAGCAGTACTTC; cdr3_aa: CASSTYDRTYEQYF; j_call: TRBJ2-7; d_call: -; v_call: TRBV21-1
cdr3_nt: TGTGCCATCAGTCGAGCGCAGGGGGCTACTACAGATACGCAGTATTTT; cdr3_aa: CAISRAQGATTDTQYF; j_call: TRBJ2-3; d_call: TRBD1; v_call: TRBV10-3
cdr3_nt: TGTGCCAGCGGAATAGCGGGGAACTCCTACGAGCAGTACTTC; cdr3_aa: CASGIAGNSYEQYF; j_call: TRBJ2-7; d_call: TRBD2; v_call: TRBV6-5
cdr3_nt: TGTGCCAGCAGTGGCCCTCCGGTCGACGAGCAGTACTTC; cdr3_aa: CASSGPPVDEQYF; j_call: TRBJ2-7; d_call: -; v_call: TRBV2
cdr3_nt: TGTGCCAGCAGCTTACGGGAGAGACTGAACTATAATTCACCCCTCCACTTT; cdr3_aa: CASSLRERLNYNSPLHF; j_call: TRBJ1-6; d_call: -; v_call: TRBV7-8
cdr3_nt: TGTGCCAGCTCACCAAATGCTGACAAGGGGGTATGGGAGCAGTACTTC; cdr3_aa: CASSPNADKGVWEQYF; j_call: TRBJ2-7; d_call: -; v_call: TRBV18
cdr3_nt: TGTGCCAGCCACCGGGGGGGATTACTCCCCATCATATATACGCAGTATTTT; cdr3_aa: CASHRGGLLPIIYTQYF; j_call: TRBJ2-3; d_call: -; v_call: TRBV12-1
cdr3_nt: TGTGCCAGCAGCTTTAGGGGGCGCGACACTGAAGCTTTCTTT; cdr3_aa: CASSFRGRDTEAFF; j_call: TRBJ1-1; d_call: TRBD1; v_call: TRBV7-8
cdr3_nt: TGTGCCAGCAGTACGGGACTTCCCTACGAGCAGTACTTC; cdr3_aa: CASSTGLPYEQYF; j_call: TRBJ2-7; d_call: -; v_call: TRBV6-1
cdr3_nt: TGTGCCAGCAGTTTGGCAAGACAGGGGGCCCCCGAGCAGTACTTC; cdr3_aa: CASSLARQGAPEQYF; j_call: TRBJ2-7; d_call: TRBD1; v_call: TRBV28
cdr3_nt: TGTGCCGGCGCTACAGGGGCGAACACTGAAGCTTTCTTT; cdr3_aa: CAGATGANTEAFF; j_call: TRBJ1-1; d_call: TRBD1; v_call: TRBV5-4
cdr3_nt: TGTGCCAGCAGTTTACTGGGCGAAGGCTATGGCTACACCTTC; cdr3_aa: CASSLLGEGYGYTF; j_call: TRBJ1-2; d_call: -; v_call: TRBV28
cdr3_nt: TGTGCCAGCAGTCTTCACGCAGGGGGCGCCGAGACCCAGTACTTC; cdr3_aa: CASSLHAGGAETQYF; j_call: TRBJ2-5; d_call: TRBD1; v_call: TRBV6-5
cdr3_nt: TGTGCCACCACCCGGGACAGGGGGTCGGAGACCCAGTACTTC; cdr3_aa: CATTRDRGSETQYF; j_call: TRBJ2-5; d_call: TRBD1; v_call: TRBV15
cdr3_nt: TGCGCCAGCAGCCAAGATATGCCAGGTTCCCCGAGAAAAAATTTT; cdr3_aa: CASSQDMPGSPRKNF; j_call: TRBJ1-3; d_call: -; v_call: TRBV4-1
cdr3_nt: TGTGCCAGCAGTAACAGGTATCAGCCCCAGCATTTT; cdr3_aa: CASSNRYQPQHF; j_call: TRBJ1-5; d_call: -; v_call: TRBV28
cdr3_nt: TGCGCCAGCAGTGACTCGTGGGGGGGCAATCAGCCCCAGCATTTT; cdr3_aa: CASSDSWGGNQPQHF; j_call: TRBJ1-5; d_call: -; v_call: TRBV10-2
cdr3_nt: TGTGCCAGCAATCCCCGACAGAACTATGGCTACACCTTC; cdr3_aa: CASNPRQNYGYTF; j_call: TRBJ1-2; d_call: -; v_call: TRBV2
cdr3_nt: TGCGCCAGCAGCTTGGCGGCAGGGGGAACGGATACGCAGTATTTT; cdr3_aa: CASSLAAGGTDTQYF; j_call: TRBJ2-3; d_call: TRBD1; v_call: TRBV5-1
cdr3_nt: TGTGCCAGCAGCCGGGGGGCTAGCGGGACTACCCAAGAGACCCAGTACTTC; cdr3_aa: CASSRGASGTTQETQYF; j_call: TRBJ2-5; d_call: TRBD2; v_call: TRBV7-6
cdr3_nt: TGCGCCAGCTCCGGCGGGGGGCCCTACGAGCAGTACTTC; cdr3_aa: CASSGGGPYEQYF; j_call: TRBJ2-7; d_call: TRBD2; v_call: TRBV5-1
cdr3_nt: TGTGCCAGCACCTCTTATAGCGGGAGAACCAAAAACATTCAGTACTTC; cdr3_aa: CASTSYSGRTKNIQYF; j_call: TRBJ2-4; d_call: TRBD2; v_call: TRBV7-2
cdr3_nt: TGTGCCAGCAGTCCCCCTGGAGCCCGGGATGAAAAACTGTTTTTT; cdr3_aa: CASSPPGARDEKLFF; j_call: TRBJ1-4; d_call: -; v_call: TRBV28
cdr3_nt: TGCGCCAGCAGCCAAGTTGGCAGGCGTCAGACTGAAGCTTTCTTT; cdr3_aa: CASSQVGRRQTEAFF; j_call: TRBJ1-1; d_call: -; v_call: TRBV4-1
cdr3_nt: TGTGCCAGCAGCTTAGGAAGGGGGACAGGGGCAAACGAGCAGTTCTTC; cdr3_aa: CASSLGRGTGANEQFF; j_call: TRBJ2-1; d_call: TRBD1; v_call: TRBV7-8
cdr3_nt: TGTGCCAGCAGCCAAGAGGAAGGACAGGGAGGCACTGAAGCTTTCTTT; cdr3_aa: CASSQEEGQGGTEAFF; j_call: TRBJ1-1; d_call: TRBD1; v_call: TRBV4-2
cdr3_nt: TGTGCCAGCAGCTTAGGGACAGGGAATGTCTACGAGCAGTACTTC; cdr3_aa: CASSLGTGNVYEQYF; j_call: TRBJ2-7; d_call: TRBD1; v_call: TRBV7-9
cdr3_nt: TGTGCCAGCAGCCCTAGCGGAGATTCCTACAATGAGCAGTTCTTC; cdr3_aa: CASSPSGDSYNEQFF; j_call: TRBJ2-1; d_call: TRBD2; v_call: TRBV7-9
cdr3_nt: TGTGCCAGCAGCTTACAGGCCCTGAACACTGAAGCTTTCTTT; cdr3_aa: CASSLQALNTEAFF; j_call: TRBJ1-1; d_call: -; v_call: TRBV7-2
cdr3_nt: TGTGCCAGCAGCTGGGGGTGGGGAGGTCAGGAGACCCAGTACTTC; cdr3_aa: CASSWGWGGQETQYF; j_call: TRBJ2-5; d_call: -; v_call: TRBV7-2
cdr3_nt: TGTGCCAGCAGCTTGGCGACAGGATACTACAATGAGCAGTTCTTC; cdr3_aa: CASSLATGYYNEQFF; j_call: TRBJ2-1; d_call: -; v_call: TRBV7-9
cdr3_nt: TGTGCCAGCAGCTCACGGTCGATTTTCTACGAGCAGTACTTC; cdr3_aa: CASSSRSIFYEQYF; j_call: TRBJ2-7; d_call: -; v_call: TRBV7-9
cdr3_nt: TGTGCCAGCAGTCTTTCGGGGACTGAAGAGACCCAGTACTTC; cdr3_aa: CASSLSGTEETQYF; j_call: TRBJ2-5; d_call: -; v_call: TRBV9
cdr3_nt: TGTGCCAGCAGTCCCCGGGGGGGGGCCTATGGCTACACCTTC; cdr3_aa: CASSPRGGAYGYTF; j_call: TRBJ1-2; d_call: -; v_call: TRBV28
cdr3_nt: TGTGCCAGCCTTAGATACAGGGCAGCCATGAACACTGAAGCTTTCTTT; cdr3_aa: CASLRYRAAMNTEAFF; j_call: TRBJ1-1; d_call: -; v_call: TRBV13
cdr3_nt: TGTGCAAGTCGCTTAGCGAGGGCGGGAGTTACCGGGGAGCTGTTTTTT; cdr3_aa: CASRLARAGVTGELFF; j_call: TRBJ2-2; d_call: -; v_call: TRBV12-2
cdr3_nt: TGTGCCAGCAGCCACGGGGGGGGGACAGAACAGCCCCAGCATTTT; cdr3_aa: CASSHGGGTEQPQHF; j_call: TRBJ1-5; d_call: TRBD1; v_call: TRBV7-9
cdr3_nt: TGTGCCAGCAGCCCCGGACTAGCGGGAAGGAATGAGCAGTTCTTC; cdr3_aa: CASSPGLAGRNEQFF; j_call: TRBJ2-1; d_call: TRBD2; v_call: TRBV5-4
cdr3_nt: TGTGCCACCAGGCCCGGCCCGGGGGACTATGGCTACACCTTC; cdr3_aa: CATRPGPGDYGYTF; j_call: TRBJ1-2; d_call: -; v_call: TRBV15
cdr3_nt: TGTGCCAGCAGCTTAACTAGCGGGAGTACCTACGAGCAGTACTTC; cdr3_aa: CASSLTSGSTYEQYF; j_call: TRBJ2-7; d_call: TRBD2; v_call: TRBV7-6
cdr3_nt: TGTGCCAGCTCACCACCGAGCAGGGCCCATCCCGTAGATACGCAGTATTTT; cdr3_aa: CASSPPSRAHPVDTQYF; j_call: TRBJ2-3; d_call: -; v_call: TRBV18
cdr3_nt: TGCGCCAGCAGCTTGGAGCAAGACACCGGGGAGCTGTTTTTT; cdr3_aa: CASSLEQDTGELFF; j_call: TRBJ2-2; d_call: -; v_call: TRBV5-1